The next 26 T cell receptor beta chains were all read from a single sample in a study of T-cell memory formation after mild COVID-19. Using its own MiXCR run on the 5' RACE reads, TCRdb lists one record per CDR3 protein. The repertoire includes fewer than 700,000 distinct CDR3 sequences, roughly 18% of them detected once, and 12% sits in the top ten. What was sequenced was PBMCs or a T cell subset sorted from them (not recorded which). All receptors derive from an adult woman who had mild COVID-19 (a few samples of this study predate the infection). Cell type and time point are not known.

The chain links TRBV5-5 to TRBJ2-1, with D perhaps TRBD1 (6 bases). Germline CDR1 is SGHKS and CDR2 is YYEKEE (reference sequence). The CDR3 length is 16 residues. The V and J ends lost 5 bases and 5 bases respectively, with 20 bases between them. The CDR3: CASRSTTGIVDNEQFF. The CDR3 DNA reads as TGTGCCAGCAGATCCACTACAGGGATAGTTGACAATGAGCAGTTCTTC.

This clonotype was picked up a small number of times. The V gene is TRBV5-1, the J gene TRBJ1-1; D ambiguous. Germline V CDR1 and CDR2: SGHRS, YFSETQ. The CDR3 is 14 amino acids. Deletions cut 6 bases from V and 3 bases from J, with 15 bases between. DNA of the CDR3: TGCGCCAGCAAGCCCACGGGGATAGACACTGAAGCTTTCTTT. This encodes CASKPTGIDTEAFF.

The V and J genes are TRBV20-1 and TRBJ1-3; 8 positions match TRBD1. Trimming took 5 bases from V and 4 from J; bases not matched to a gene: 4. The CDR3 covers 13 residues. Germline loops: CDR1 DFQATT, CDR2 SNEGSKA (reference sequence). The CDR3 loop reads CSARWTGGNTIYF. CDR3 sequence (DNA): TGCAGTGCTCGCTGGACAGGGGGAAACACCATATATTTT.

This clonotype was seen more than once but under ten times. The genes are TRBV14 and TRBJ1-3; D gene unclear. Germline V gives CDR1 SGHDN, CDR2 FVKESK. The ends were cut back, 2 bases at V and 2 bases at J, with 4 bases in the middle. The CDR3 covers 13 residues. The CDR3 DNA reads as TGTGCCAGCAGCCAACCCCCTGGAAACACCATATATTTT. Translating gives CASSQPPGNTIYF.

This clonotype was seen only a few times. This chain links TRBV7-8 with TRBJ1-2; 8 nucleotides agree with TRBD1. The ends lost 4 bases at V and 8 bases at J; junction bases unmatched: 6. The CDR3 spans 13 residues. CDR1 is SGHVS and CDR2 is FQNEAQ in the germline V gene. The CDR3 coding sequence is TGTGCCAGCAGCTGGCAGGGGGCTGAAGGCTACACCTTC. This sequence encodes CASSWQGAEGYTF.

The CDR3 sequence is CASSALGNQPQHF. The CDR3 region has the DNA TGTGCCAGCAGTGCTTTGGGGAATCAGCCCCAGCATTTT. The chain carries TRBV27 and TRBJ1-5; D ambiguous. Germline V gene lookup returns CDR1 MNHEY and CDR2 SMNVEV (reference sequence). V dropped 5 bases and J dropped 4 bases, with 9 bases sitting between them. This CDR3 comprises 13 residues.

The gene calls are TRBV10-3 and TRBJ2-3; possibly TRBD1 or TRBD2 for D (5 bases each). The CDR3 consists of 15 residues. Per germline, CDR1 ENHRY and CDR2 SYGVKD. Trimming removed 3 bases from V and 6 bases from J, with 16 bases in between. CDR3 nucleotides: TGTGCCATCAGTGAAGCGGCCCCAGGGTTCGATACGCAGTATTTT. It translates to CAISEAAPGFDTQYF.

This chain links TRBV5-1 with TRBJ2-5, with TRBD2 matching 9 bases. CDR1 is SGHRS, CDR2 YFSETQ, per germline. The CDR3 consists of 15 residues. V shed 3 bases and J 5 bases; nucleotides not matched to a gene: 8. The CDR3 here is CASSSGSGSQETQYF. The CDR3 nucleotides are TGCGCCAGCAGCTCTGGTAGCGGGAGCCAGGAGACCCAGTACTTC.

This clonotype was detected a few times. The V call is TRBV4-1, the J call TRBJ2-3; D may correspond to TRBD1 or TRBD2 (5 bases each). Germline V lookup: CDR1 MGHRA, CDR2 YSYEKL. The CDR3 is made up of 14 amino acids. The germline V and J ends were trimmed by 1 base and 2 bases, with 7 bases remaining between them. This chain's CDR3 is CASSQVGDTDTQYF. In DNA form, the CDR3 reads TGCGCCAGCAGCCAAGTGGGGGACACAGATACGCAGTATTTT.

The CDR3: CAWSSPGQGAYGYTF. DNA of the CDR3: TGTGCCTGGAGTTCACCGGGACAGGGGGCCTATGGCTACACCTTC. The V and J genes are TRBV30 and TRBJ1-2; 12 bases agree with TRBD1. V lost 2 bases to trimming and J lost 4 bases; unmatched junction nucleotides: 5. The CDR3 loop spans 15 amino acids. CDR1 is GTSNPN and CDR2 is SVGIG in the germline V gene (reference sequence).

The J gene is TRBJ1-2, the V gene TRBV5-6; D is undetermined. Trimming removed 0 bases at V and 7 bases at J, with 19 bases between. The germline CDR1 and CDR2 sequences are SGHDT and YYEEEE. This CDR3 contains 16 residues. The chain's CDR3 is CASSLASAGALGGYTF. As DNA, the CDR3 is TGTGCCAGCAGCTTGGCATCCGCAGGAGCCCTGGGTGGCTACACCTTC.

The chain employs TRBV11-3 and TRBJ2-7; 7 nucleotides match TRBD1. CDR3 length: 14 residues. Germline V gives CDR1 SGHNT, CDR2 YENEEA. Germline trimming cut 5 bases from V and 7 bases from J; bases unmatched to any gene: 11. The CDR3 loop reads CASSTHRGSREQYF. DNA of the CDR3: TGTGCCAGCAGCACGCACAGGGGTTCGAGGGAGCAGTACTTC.

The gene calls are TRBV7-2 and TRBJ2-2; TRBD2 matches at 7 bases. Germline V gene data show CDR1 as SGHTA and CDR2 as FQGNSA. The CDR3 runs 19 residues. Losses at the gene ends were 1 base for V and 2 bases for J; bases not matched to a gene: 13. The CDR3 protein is CASSLDGAGAVLNTGELFF. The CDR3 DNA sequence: TGTGCCAGCAGCTTAGATGGGGCGGGAGCGGTATTAAACACCGGGGAGCTGTTTTTT. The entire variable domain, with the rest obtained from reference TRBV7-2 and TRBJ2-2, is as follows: GAGVSQSPSNKVTEKGKDVELRCDPISGHTALYWYRQSLGQGLEFLIYFQGNSAPDKSGLPSDRFSAERTGGSVSTLTIQRTQQEDSAVYLCASSLDGAGAVLNTGELFFGEGSRLTVL.

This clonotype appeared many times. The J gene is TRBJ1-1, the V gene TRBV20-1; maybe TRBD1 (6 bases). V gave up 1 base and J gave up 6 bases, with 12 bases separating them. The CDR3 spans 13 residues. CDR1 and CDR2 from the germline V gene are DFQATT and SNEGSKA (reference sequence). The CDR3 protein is CSARARGRPEAFF. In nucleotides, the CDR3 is TGCAGTGCTAGAGCCCGGGGGCGGCCTGAAGCTTTCTTT.

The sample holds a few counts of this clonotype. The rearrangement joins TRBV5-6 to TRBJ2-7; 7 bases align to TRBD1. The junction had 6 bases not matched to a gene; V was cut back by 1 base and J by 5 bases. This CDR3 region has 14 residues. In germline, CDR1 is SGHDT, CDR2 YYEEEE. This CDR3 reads CASSLPQTGDEQYF. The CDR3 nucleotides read TGTGCCAGCAGCTTGCCTCAAACAGGGGACGAGCAGTACTTC.

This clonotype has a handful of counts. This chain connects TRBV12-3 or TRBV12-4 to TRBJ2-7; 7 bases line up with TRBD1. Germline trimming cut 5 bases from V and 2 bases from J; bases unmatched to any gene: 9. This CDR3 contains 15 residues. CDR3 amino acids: CASSIGGGRPYEQYF. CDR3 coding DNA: TGTGCCAGCAGTATAGGGGGCGGAAGACCCTACGAGCAGTACTTC.

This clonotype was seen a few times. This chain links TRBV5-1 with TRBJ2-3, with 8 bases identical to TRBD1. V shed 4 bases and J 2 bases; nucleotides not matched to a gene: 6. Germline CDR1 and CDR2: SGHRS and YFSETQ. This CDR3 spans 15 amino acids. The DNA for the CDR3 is TGCGCCAGCAGCCTAGGACAGGGACTCACAGATACGCAGTATTTT. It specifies CASSLGQGLTDTQYF. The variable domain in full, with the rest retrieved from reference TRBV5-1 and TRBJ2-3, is KAGVTQTPRYLIKTRGQQVTLSCSPISGHRSVSWYQQTPGQGLQFLFEYFSETQRNKGNFPGRFSGRQFSNSRSEMNVSTLELGDSALYLCASSLGQGLTDTQYFGPGTRLTVL.

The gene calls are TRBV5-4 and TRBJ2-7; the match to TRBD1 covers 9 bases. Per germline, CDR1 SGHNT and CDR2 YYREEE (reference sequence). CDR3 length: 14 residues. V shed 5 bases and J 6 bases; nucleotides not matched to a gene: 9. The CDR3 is CASRRDREGSEQYF. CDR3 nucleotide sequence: TGTGCCAGCAGACGGGACAGGGAGGGGAGCGAGCAGTACTTC. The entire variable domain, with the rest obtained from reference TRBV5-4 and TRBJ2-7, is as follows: ETGVTQSPTHLIKTRGQQVTLRCSSQSGHNTVSWYQQALGQGPQFIFQYYREEENGRGNFPPRFSGLQFPNYSSELNVNALELDDSALYLCASRRDREGSEQYFGPGTRLTVT.

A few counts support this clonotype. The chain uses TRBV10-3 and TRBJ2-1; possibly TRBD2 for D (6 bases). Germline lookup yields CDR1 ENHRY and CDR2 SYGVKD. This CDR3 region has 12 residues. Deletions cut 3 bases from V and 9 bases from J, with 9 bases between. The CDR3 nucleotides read TGTGCCATCAGTGATTTCGGGAGTGAGCAGTTCTTC. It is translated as CAISDFGSEQFF.

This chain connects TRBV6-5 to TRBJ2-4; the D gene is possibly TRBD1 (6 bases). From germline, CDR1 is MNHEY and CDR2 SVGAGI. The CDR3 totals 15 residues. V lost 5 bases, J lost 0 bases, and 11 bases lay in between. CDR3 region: CASSPGQLAKNIQYF. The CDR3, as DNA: TGTGCCAGCAGTCCTGGACAGCTAGCCAAAAACATTCAGTACTTC.

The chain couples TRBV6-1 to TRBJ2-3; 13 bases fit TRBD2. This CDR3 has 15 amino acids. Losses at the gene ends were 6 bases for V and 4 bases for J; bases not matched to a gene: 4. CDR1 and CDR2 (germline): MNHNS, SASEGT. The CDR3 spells CASRRLAGGPDTQYF. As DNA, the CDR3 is TGTGCCAGCAGGCGACTAGCGGGGGGCCCAGATACGCAGTATTTT.

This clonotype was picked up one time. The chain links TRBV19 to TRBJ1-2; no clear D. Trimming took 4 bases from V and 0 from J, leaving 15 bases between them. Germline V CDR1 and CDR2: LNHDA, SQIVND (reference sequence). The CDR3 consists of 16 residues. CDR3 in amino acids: CASSTYDDGPNYGYTF. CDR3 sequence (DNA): TGTGCCAGTAGTACCTACGACGACGGGCCTAACTATGGCTACACCTTC.

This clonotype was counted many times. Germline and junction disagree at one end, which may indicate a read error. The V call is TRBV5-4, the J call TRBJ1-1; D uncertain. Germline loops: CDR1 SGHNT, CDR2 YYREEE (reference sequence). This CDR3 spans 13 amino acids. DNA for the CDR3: TGCGCCAGCAGCTTGGAGCTGAACACTGAAGCTTTCTTT. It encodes CASSLELNTEAFF.

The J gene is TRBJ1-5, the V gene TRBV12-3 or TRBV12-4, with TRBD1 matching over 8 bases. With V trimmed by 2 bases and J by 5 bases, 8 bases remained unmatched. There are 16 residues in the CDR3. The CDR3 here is CASSLKGRGQDQPQHF. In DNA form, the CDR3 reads TGTGCCAGCAGTTTAAAAGGCAGGGGGCAGGATCAGCCCCAGCATTTT.

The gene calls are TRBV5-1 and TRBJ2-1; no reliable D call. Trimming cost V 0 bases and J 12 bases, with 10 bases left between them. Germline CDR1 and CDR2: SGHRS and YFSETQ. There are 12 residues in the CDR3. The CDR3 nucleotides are TGCGCCAGCAGCTTGGTCGACGGCGGGCAGTTCTTC. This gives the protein CASSLVDGGQFF.

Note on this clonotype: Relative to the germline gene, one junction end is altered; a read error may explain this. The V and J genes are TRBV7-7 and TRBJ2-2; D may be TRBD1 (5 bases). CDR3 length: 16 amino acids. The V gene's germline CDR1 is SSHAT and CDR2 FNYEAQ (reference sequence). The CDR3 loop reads CASSQPIGVDTGELFF. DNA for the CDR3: TGTGCTAGCAGCCAGCCGATAGGGGTAGACACCGGGGAGCTGTTTTTT.